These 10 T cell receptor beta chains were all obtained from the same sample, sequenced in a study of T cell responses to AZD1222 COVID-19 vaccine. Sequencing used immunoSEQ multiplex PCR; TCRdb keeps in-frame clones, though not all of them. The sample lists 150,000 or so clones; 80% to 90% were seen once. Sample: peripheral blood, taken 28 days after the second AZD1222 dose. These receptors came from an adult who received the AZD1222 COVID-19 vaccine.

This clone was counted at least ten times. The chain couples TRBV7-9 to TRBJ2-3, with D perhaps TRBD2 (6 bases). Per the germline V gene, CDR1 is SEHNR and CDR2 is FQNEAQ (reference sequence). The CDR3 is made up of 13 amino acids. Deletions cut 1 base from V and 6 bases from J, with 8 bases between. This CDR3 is CASSLDGSDTQYF. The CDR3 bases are TGTGCCAGCAGCTTAGACGGGAGTGATACGCAGTATTTT.

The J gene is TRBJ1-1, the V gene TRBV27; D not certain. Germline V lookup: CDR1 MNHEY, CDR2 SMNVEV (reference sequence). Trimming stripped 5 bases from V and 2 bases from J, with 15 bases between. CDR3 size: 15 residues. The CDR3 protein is CASSLGFVGNTEAFF. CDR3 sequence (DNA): TGTGCCAGCAGTCTTGGATTCGTTGGAAACACTGAAGCTTTCTTT.

In DNA form, the CDR3 reads TGCAGCGTTGGGGGGACAGGGGGAATCAACGAGCAGTACTTC. As protein: CSVGGTGGINEQYF. The V and J genes are TRBV29-1 and TRBJ2-7; 11 nucleotides agree with TRBD1. V lost 4 bases to trimming and J lost 5 bases; unmatched junction nucleotides: 7. Germline CDR1 reads SQVTM; CDR2 reads ANQGSEA. This CDR3 comprises 14 residues.

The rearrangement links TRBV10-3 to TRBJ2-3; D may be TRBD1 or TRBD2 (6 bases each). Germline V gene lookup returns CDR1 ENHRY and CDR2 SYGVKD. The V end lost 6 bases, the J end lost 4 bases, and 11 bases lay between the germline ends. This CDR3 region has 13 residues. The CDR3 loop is CAISPGASDTQYF. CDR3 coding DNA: TGTGCCATCAGCCCGGGGGCGTCAGATACGCAGTATTTT.

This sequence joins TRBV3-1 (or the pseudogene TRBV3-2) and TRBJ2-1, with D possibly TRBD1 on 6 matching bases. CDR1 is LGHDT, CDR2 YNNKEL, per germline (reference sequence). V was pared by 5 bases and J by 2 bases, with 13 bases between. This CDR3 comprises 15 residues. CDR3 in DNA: TGTGCCAGCAGCGCGACAGGAGTCCCCTACAATGAGCAGTTCTTC. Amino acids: CASSATGVPYNEQFF.

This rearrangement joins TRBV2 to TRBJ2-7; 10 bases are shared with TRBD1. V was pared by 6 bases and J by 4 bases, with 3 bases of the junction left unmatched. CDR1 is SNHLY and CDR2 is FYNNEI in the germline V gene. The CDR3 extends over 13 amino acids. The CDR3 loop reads CASSRDRGYEQYF. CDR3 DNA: TGTGCCAGCAGCCGGGACAGGGGTTACGAGCAGTACTTC.

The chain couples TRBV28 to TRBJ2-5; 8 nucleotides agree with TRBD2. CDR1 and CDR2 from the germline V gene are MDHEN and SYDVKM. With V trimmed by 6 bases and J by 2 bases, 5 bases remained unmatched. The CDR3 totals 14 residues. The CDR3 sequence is CASSPGGTQETQYF. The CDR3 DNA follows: TGTGCCAGCAGCCCGGGGGGGACGCAAGAGACCCAGTACTTC.

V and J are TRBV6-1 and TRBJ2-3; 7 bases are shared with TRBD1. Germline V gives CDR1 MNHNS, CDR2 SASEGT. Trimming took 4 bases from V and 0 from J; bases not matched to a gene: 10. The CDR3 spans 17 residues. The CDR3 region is CASSGQGVGVSTDTQYF. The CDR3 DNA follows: TGTGCCAGCAGTGGCCAGGGGGTGGGCGTCAGCACAGATACGCAGTATTTT.

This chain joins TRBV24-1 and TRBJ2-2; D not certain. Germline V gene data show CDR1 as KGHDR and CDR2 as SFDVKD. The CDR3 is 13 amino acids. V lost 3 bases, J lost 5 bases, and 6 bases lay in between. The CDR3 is CATSDRRTGELFF. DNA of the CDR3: TGTGCCACCAGTGATAGAAGGACCGGGGAGCTGTTTTTT.

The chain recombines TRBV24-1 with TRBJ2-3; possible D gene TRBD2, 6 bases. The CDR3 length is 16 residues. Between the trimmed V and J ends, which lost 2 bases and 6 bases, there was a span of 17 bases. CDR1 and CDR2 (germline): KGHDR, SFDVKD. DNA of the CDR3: TGTGCCACCAGTGATTCTAGGGCTAGCGCGGTCGATACGCAGTATTTT. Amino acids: CATSDSRASAVDTQYF.